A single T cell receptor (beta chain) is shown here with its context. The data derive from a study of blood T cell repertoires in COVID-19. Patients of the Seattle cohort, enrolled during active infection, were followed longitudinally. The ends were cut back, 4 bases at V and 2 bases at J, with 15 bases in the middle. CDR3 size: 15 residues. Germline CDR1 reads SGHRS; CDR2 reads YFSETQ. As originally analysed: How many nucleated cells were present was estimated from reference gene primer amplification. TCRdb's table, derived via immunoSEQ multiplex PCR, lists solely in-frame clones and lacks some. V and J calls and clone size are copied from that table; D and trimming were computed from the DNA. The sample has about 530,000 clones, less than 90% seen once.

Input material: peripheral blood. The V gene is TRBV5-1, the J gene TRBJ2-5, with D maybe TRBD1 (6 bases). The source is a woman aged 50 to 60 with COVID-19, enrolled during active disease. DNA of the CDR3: TGCGCCAGCAGCCGGACAGCAAACCTTCAAGAGACCCAGTACTTC. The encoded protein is CASSRTANLQETQYF.